Reported below is one T cell receptor (beta chain). Its antigen is unidentified. Sequencing targeted expressed TCRB transcripts, as all isolated RNA had been reverse transcribed. Naive, central memory and regulatory T cell samples averaged roughly 3.7 million immunoSEQ reads each. Clones were read by immunoSEQ multiplex PCR, and TCRdb kept only the in-frame ones, dropping some. The data hold roughly 150,000 clones, with roughly 60% observed a single time. This record belongs to a study of beta chain features in type 1 diabetes. Via CD45RO/CCR7/CD25/CD127/CD95/CD27, cells of the CD4+ naive, central memory, regulatory and stem cell-like memory subsets were sorted. Over 95% purity was reached by all sorted populations. General observations from the study: There was a moderate but significant shortening of TCRB CDR3s in all four CD4+ subsets of Type 1 diabetes patients.

The germline CDR1 and CDR2 sequences are ENHRY and SYGVKD. The CDR3 totals 14 residues. V lost 10 bases, J lost 9 bases, and 19 bases lay in between. What was sequenced was naive CD4+ T cells from blood. The V and J genes are TRBV10-3 and TRBJ1-6; weak D call: TRBD1 (5 bases). This clonotype was obtained from a young man with type 1 diabetes. CDR3 sequence reads: CATQSGTEVSPLHF. Here the CDR3 DNA reads TGTGCCACCCAAAGCGGGACGGAGGTTTCACCCCTCCACTTT.